Listed below are T cell receptor beta chains from one sample, sequenced in a study of blood T cell repertoires in COVID-19. TCRdb's table, derived via immunoSEQ multiplex PCR, lists solely in-frame clones and lacks some. The sample has approximately 74,000 clones; roughly 90% are singletons. The sequenced material came from peripheral blood. The receptors derive from a man between 70 and 80 years old with acute or convalescent COVID-19. The CDR3 runs from the conserved cysteine through the conserved F or W. Each record gives: CDR3 length, D gene, J gene, clone size, V gene, CDR3 protein, CDR3 DNA. The D gene is left open where the match is weak. The size entry is marked missing in some rows and otherwise reads once, few, many or a size class.

14 TRBD1 TRBJ1-4 . TRBV29-1 CSVASAQGFEKLFF TGCAGCGTTGCGTCTGCACAGGGGTTTGAAAAACTGTTTTTT
15 . TRBJ2-3 . TRBV7-2 CASSPGGARADTQYF TGTGCCAGCAGCCCGGGGGGCGCCCGGGCAGATACGCAGTATTTT
14 . TRBJ1-1 . TRBV28 CASTGAGWDTEAFF TGTGCCAGCACCGGGGCGGGGTGGGACACTGAAGCTTTCTTT
12 TRBD1 TRBJ1-2 once TRBV29-1 CSAGQGGYGYTF TGCAGCGCGGGACAGGGGGGCTATGGCTACACCTTC
16 TRBD1 TRBJ2-7 . TRBV5-5 CASSLSPGQSSYEQYF TGTGCCAGCAGCTTGTCTCCGGGACAGAGCTCCTACGAGCAGTACTTC
12 . TRBJ2-3 . TRBV7-9 CASSVYTDTQYF TGTGCCAGCAGCGTTTACACAGATACGCAGTATTTT
15 TRBD1 TRBJ2-5 . TRBV7-9 CASSAGQGARETQYF TGTGCCAGCAGCGCGGGACAGGGGGCCAGGGAGACCCAGTACTTC
15 . TRBJ2-2 . TRBV7-6 CASSVGGSVGGELFF TGTGCCAGCAGCGTGGGAGGATCGGTAGGCGGGGAGCTGTTTTTT
14 . TRBJ1-2 once TRBV28 CASSLNRVPYGYTF TGTGCCAGCAGTTTAAACAGGGTCCCCTATGGCTACACCTTC
12 . TRBJ1-1 . TRBV29-1 CSVGDTILEAFF TGCAGCGTTGGGGACACCATCCTAGAAGCTTTCTTT
13 . TRBJ1-1 . TRBV6-2/TRBV6-3 CASSYWEFTEAFF TGTGCCAGCAGTTATTGGGAGTTCACTGAAGCTTTCTTT
13 . TRBJ2-3 . TRBV6-6 CASSYDRTDTQYF TGTGCCAGCAGTTACGACAGAACCGATACGCAGTATTTT
13 . TRBJ1-1 . TRBV18 CASSPVRGTEAFF TGTGCCAGCTCACCAGTTCGCGGGACGGAAGCTTTCTTT
11 . TRBJ1-1 few TRBV20-1 CSGGARTEAFF TGCAGCGGGGGGGCGAGAACTGAAGCTTTCTTT
15 . TRBJ2-5 . TRBV18 CANTKERGGQETQYF TGTGCCAACACAAAGGAACGGGGAGGCCAAGAGACCCAGTACTTC
18 TRBD2 TRBJ2-7 . TRBV28 CASSLLGRDQRDFDEQYF TGTGCCAGCAGTTTACTCGGAAGGGACCAGCGGGATTTCGATGAGCAGTACTTC
13 . TRBJ1-1 . TRBV6-5 CASRPQANTEAFF TGTGCCAGCAGGCCACAGGCGAACACTGAAGCTTTCTTT
15 TRBD1 TRBJ2-5 . TRBV2 CASRASDRGIQTQYF TGTGCCAGCAGGGCCTCGGACAGGGGTATACAGACCCAGTACTTC
12 . TRBJ2-6 . TRBV6-5 CATQSGANVLTF TGTGCCACCCAATCTGGGGCCAACGTCCTGACTTTC
11 . TRBJ1-4 . TRBV19 CASSIWDFMFF TGTGCCAGTAGTATCTGGGACTTCATGTTTTTT
12 TRBD1 TRBJ1-2 . TRBV10-1 CASSDGTGSNTF TGCGCCAGCAGTGACGGGACAGGGAGTAACACCTTC
13 TRBD2 TRBJ2-7 . TRBV19 CASSLAGEYEQYF TGTGCCAGTAGCCTAGCGGGGGAATACGAGCAGTACTTC